These 19 T cell receptor beta chains were all obtained from the same sample, sequenced in a study of blood T cell repertoires in COVID-19. Generated by immunoSEQ multiplex PCR, the TCRdb table keeps only in-frame clones and is missing some. The sample includes fewer than 400,000 clones, about nine tenths of them seen just once. The sample was peripheral blood. The receptors here all came from a woman in her 30s with COVID-19, enrolled during active disease.

The genes are TRBV19 and TRBJ1-1, with D uncertain. Germline V gene data show CDR1 as LNHDA and CDR2 as SQIVND (reference sequence). Deletions cut 7 bases from V and 4 bases from J, with 13 bases between. This CDR3 is built from 13 residues. The CDR3 sequence: CASTDSLGTEAFF. As DNA, the CDR3 is TGTGCCAGTACCGACTCCCTCGGCACTGAAGCTTTCTTT.

The chain combines TRBV3-1 (or the pseudogene TRBV3-2) with TRBJ1-2; 7 nucleotides agree with TRBD1. J was trimmed by 4 bases and V by 4 bases; bases with no gene match: 3. The CDR3 has 13 residues. Germline V gene data show CDR1 as LGHDT and CDR2 as YNNKEL (reference sequence). CDR3 sequence reads: CASSLRDSYGYTF. The DNA of the CDR3 is TGTGCCAGCAGCCTCCGGGACAGCTATGGCTACACCTTC.

This chain uses TRBV7-9 with TRBJ1-1; D gene unclear. Germline V gene data show CDR1 as SEHNR and CDR2 as FQNEAQ (reference sequence). Trimming shortened V by 3 bases and J by 5 bases, and 16 bases separated the two germline ends. The CDR3 is made up of 15 amino acids. CDR3 nucleotide sequence: TGTGCCAGCAGCTTCGGGTTCGGGGTTGGTACTGAAGCTTTCTTT. Its protein is CASSFGFGVGTEAFF.

The V and J genes are TRBV7-9 and TRBJ1-2, with D unresolved. In germline, CDR1 is SEHNR, CDR2 FQNEAQ (reference sequence). The CDR3 consists of 13 residues. Deletions cut 1 base from V and 6 bases from J, with 9 bases between. CDR3 protein: CASSLDLVDGYTF. The CDR3 bases are TGTGCCAGCAGCTTAGACCTCGTAGATGGCTACACCTTC. The full variable domain, its missing parts supplied by reference TRBV7-9 and TRBJ1-2, is DTGVSQNPRHKITKRGQNVTFRCDPISEHNRLYWYRQTLGQGPEFLTYFQNEAQLEKSRLLSDRFSAERPKGSFSTLEIQRTEQGDSAMYLCASSLDLVDGYTFGSGTRLTVV.

The chain carries TRBV6-5 and TRBJ2-2; D is possibly TRBD1 (5 bases). V was shortened by 8 bases and J by 1 base, with 11 bases between the two germline ends. This CDR3 spans 14 amino acids. Germline V lookup: CDR1 MNHEY, CDR2 SVGAGI. CDR3 sequence reads: CASAPGRNTGELFF. The CDR3 DNA follows: TGTGCCAGCGCGCCAGGGCGGAACACCGGGGAGCTGTTTTTT.

This chain uses TRBV5-1 with TRBJ1-5, with D possibly being TRBD1 (6 bases). The CDR3 extends over 15 amino acids. The ends were cut back, 0 bases at V and 1 base at J, with 8 bases in the middle. Germline V lookup: CDR1 SGHRS, CDR2 YFSETQ. DNA for the CDR3: TGCGCCAGCAGCTTGGATGGACAGAGCAATCAGCCCCAGCATTTT. As protein: CASSLDGQSNQPQHF.

This clone was seen a single time. V is TRBV11-3 and J is TRBJ2-7; 8 bases match TRBD1. The CDR3 is 14 amino acids. The V and J ends lost 5 bases and 9 bases, in that order; junction bases with no gene match: 12. Looked up from germline, CDR1 is SGHNT and CDR2 is YENEEA. The CDR3 sequence is CASSPRDRPLGQYF. CDR3 in DNA: TGTGCCAGCAGCCCCAGGGACAGGCCGTTAGGGCAGTACTTC.

The chain joins TRBV5-4 to TRBJ2-5; 13 nucleotides match TRBD2. CDR1 is SGHNT and CDR2 is YYREEE in the germline V gene (reference sequence). The junction had 9 bases not matched to a gene; V was cut back by 4 bases and J by 3 bases. CDR3 length equals 17 residues. CDR3 loop: CASSRIRGLAGEETQYF. CDR3 bases: TGTGCCAGCAGCCGTATCCGTGGACTAGCGGGGGAAGAGACCCAGTACTTC.

The V gene is TRBV5-6, the J gene TRBJ2-2; possibly TRBD2 for D (6 bases). Per germline, CDR1 SGHDT and CDR2 YYEEEE. V lost 4 bases to trimming and J lost 0 bases, with 10 bases between them. The length of the CDR3 is 15 residues. The CDR3 DNA reads TGTGCCAGCAGCAAAGGACTAACGAACACCGGGGAGCTGTTTTTT. It encodes CASSKGLTNTGELFF. The variable domain in full, with the rest retrieved from reference TRBV5-6 and TRBJ2-2, is DAGVTQSPTHLIKTRGQQVTLRCSPKSGHDTVSWYQQALGQGPQFIFQYYEEEERQRGNFPDRFSGHQFPNYSSELNVNALLLGDSALYLCASSKGLTNTGELFFGEGSRLTVL.

This chain links TRBV27 with TRBJ2-7, with 10 bases fitting TRBD1. The CDR3 has 16 amino acids. The junction had 8 bases not matched to a gene; V was cut back by 6 bases and J by 0 bases. Germline V gene sequence: CDR1 MNHEY, CDR2 SMNVEV (reference sequence). The CDR3 DNA reads as TGTGCCAGCAGCGGACAGGGGGGCCCAGTCTCCTACGAGCAGTACTTC. Translation: CASSGQGGPVSYEQYF.

The chain recombines TRBV25-1 with TRBJ2-3; the match to TRBD1 covers 8 bases. V lost 6 bases to trimming and J lost 4 bases; unmatched junction nucleotides: 6. This CDR3 contains 14 residues. The germline V gene has CDR1 MGHDK and CDR2 SYGVNS. The CDR3 nucleotides are TGTGCCAGCAGGCCCGGACAGGGATCAGATACGCAGTATTTT. This codes for CASRPGQGSDTQYF.

The V call is TRBV5-4, the J call TRBJ1-1, with TRBD1 matching 7 bases. Trimming at V came to 4 bases and at J to 0 bases, leaving 6 bases not matched to a gene. The CDR3 runs 15 residues. Germline CDR1 and CDR2: SGHNT and YYREEE (reference sequence). CDR3 DNA sequence: TGTGCCAGCAGCCCCGCGGGACAGTTGAACACTGAAGCTTTCTTT. Translation: CASSPAGQLNTEAFF.

In its sample, this clone was seen once. V is TRBV29-1 and J is TRBJ1-2, with 8 bases fitting TRBD1. Germline CDR1 and CDR2: SQVTM and ANQGSEA. V was clipped by 3 bases and J by 6 bases; unmatched bases: 9. CDR3 length: 14 amino acids. In DNA, the CDR3 is TGCAGCGTTGAGCCCACCCGGACAGGGCATGGCTACACCTTC. It encodes CSVEPTRTGHGYTF.

This clone was observed once. J is TRBJ2-2 and V is TRBV3-1 (or the pseudogene TRBV3-2); D gene unclear. The V gene's germline CDR1 is LGHDT and CDR2 YNNKEL (reference sequence). This CDR3 has 17 amino acids. With 1 base removed from V and 1 base from J, the gap between germline ends came to 13 bases. CDR3 nucleotides: TGTGCCAGCAGCCAAGGCCCGGCAGGCCTGAACACCGGGGAGCTGTTTTTT. Translation gives CASSQGPAGLNTGELFF.

The chain carries TRBV6-2 or TRBV6-3 and TRBJ2-7; the D gene is possibly TRBD1 (6 bases). Trimming removed 0 bases from V and 1 base from J, with 16 bases in between. CDR3 length: 17 residues. The germline CDR1 and CDR2 sequences are MNHEY and SVGEGT. The CDR3 sequence: CASSYSSKFGQSYEQYF. In nucleotides, the CDR3 is TGTGCCAGCAGTTACTCGAGTAAATTCGGACAGTCCTACGAGCAGTACTTC.

The chain joins TRBV5-4 to TRBJ1-1; TRBD1 matches 7 bases. CDR1 and CDR2 (germline): SGHNT, YYREEE (reference sequence). This CDR3 contains 14 residues. V gave up 0 bases and J gave up 5 bases; unmatched junction bases: 4. The CDR3 loop reads CASSLGDSGTEAFF. The CDR3, as DNA: TGTGCCAGCAGCTTGGGGGACAGCGGAACTGAAGCTTTCTTT.

The V gene is TRBV28, the J gene TRBJ2-3, with 9 bases matching TRBD2. Germline lookup yields CDR1 MDHEN and CDR2 SYDVKM. This CDR3 contains 15 residues. After removal of 7 bases from V and 3 bases from J, the junction contained 8 bases not matched to a gene. CDR3 DNA: TGTGCCAGCAATCCGGGACTAGCTGTGACAGATACGCAGTATTTT. Amino acids: CASNPGLAVTDTQYF.

The chain recombines TRBV3-1 (or the pseudogene TRBV3-2) with TRBJ2-5, with TRBD2 matching 10 bases. V was clipped by 4 bases and J by 5 bases; unmatched bases: 7. CDR1 and CDR2 from the germline V gene are LGHDT and YNNKEL (reference sequence). The CDR3 loop spans 15 amino acids. The CDR3 loop reads CASSPGTSDSETQYF. CDR3 bases: TGTGCCAGCAGCCCAGGGACTAGCGACTCGGAGACCCAGTACTTC.

The chain recombines TRBV5-6 with TRBJ1-2; weak D call: TRBD1 (5 bases). The CDR3 spans 14 residues. V dropped 0 bases and J dropped 3 bases, with 9 bases sitting between them. Germline V gives CDR1 SGHDT, CDR2 YYEEEE. CDR3 DNA: TGTGCCAGCAGCTTGGTTAGGGGCCACTATGGCTACACCTTC. This sequence encodes CASSLVRGHYGYTF.